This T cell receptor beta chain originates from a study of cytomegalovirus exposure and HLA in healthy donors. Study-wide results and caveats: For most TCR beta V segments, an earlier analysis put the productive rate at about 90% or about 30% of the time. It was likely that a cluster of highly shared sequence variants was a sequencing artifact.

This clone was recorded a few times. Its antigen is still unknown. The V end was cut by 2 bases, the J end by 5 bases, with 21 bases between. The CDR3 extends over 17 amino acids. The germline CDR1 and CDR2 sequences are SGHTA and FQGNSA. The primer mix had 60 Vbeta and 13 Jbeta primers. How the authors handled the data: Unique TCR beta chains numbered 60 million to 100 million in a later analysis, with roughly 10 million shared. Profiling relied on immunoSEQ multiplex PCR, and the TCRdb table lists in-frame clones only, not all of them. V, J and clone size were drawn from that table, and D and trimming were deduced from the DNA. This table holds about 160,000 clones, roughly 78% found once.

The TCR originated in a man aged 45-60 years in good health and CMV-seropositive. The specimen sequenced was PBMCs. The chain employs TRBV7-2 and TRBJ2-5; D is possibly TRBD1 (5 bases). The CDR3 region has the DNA TGTGCCAGCAGCTTATCACTCGACAGTACTTTTTTGGAGACCCAGTACTTC. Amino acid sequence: CASSLSLDSTFLETQYF.